This TCR beta chain is drawn from a study of identical twins. TCRdb reanalysed the 5' RACE reads using MiXCR and keeps one entry per CDR3 protein. Of a few hundred thousand distinct CDR3 sequences listed, 18% were seen once; the top ten hold roughly 12%. The V gene's germline CDR1 is DFQATT and CDR2 SNEGSKA (reference sequence). V shed 6 bases and J shed 3 bases, with 12 bases lying between them. The CDR3 sequence is 12 residues long. Sample: naive T cells sorted from blood. This rearrangement joins TRBV20-1 to TRBJ2-7, with a possible D match to TRBD1 (6 bases). This clonotype was obtained from a man aged 50 or older in good health. CDR3: CSARQDLYEQYF. DNA of the CDR3: TGCAGTGCCAGACAGGACCTCTACGAGCAGTACTTC.